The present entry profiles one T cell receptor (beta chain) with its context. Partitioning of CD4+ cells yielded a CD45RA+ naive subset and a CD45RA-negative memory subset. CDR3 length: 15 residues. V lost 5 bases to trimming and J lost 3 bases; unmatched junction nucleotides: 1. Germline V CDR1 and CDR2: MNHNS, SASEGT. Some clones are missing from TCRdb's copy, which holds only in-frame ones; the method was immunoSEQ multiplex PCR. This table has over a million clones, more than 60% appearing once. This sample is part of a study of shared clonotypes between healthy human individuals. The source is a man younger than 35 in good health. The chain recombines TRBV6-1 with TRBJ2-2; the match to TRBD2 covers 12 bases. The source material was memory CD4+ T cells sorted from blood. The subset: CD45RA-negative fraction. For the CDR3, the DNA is TGTGCCAGCAGTCGGACTAGCGGGGACACCGGGGAGCTGTTTTTT. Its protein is CASSRTSGDTGELFF.